Listed here are 13 T cell receptor beta chains from one sample, sequenced in a study of cytomegalovirus exposure and HLA in healthy donors. Amplification used 60 Vbeta primers and 13 Jbeta primers. Method: immunoSEQ multiplex PCR; TCRdb's copy keeps in-frame clones and lacks some. The sample includes 110,000 or so clones, approximately 75% seen only once; the top ten take approximately 5%. The specimen was PBMCs. Source of these receptors: a man aged 50 or older in good health and CMV-seropositive.

The chain links TRBV19 to TRBJ2-7, with a tentative D call TRBD2 (6 bases). Germline V CDR1 and CDR2: LNHDA, SQIVND (reference sequence). The CDR3 is made up of 15 amino acids. Trimming shortened V by 0 bases and J by 2 bases, and 11 bases separated the two germline ends. CDR3 bases: TGTGCCAGTAGTATAGACTGGCGGGGACCCTACGAGCAGTACTTC. This gives the protein CASSIDWRGPYEQYF.

The genes are TRBV10-3 and TRBJ2-1; 13 positions agree with TRBD2. J was trimmed by 4 bases and V by 8 bases; bases with no gene match: 11. From germline, CDR1 is ENHRY and CDR2 SYGVKD. The CDR3 consists of 17 residues. The CDR3 loop is CAIRPSTSGGSYNEQFF. CDR3 sequence (DNA): TGTGCCATCCGACCCTCGACTAGCGGGGGGTCTTACAATGAGCAGTTCTTC.

The CDR3 spells CAWRPGQEVNYGYTF. The CDR3 nucleotides read TGTGCCTGGAGGCCGGGACAGGAGGTTAACTATGGCTACACCTTC. The chain couples TRBV30 to TRBJ1-2; 8 bases are shared with TRBD1. Looked up from germline, CDR1 is GTSNPN and CDR2 is SVGIG (reference sequence). With 3 bases clipped from V and 1 base from J, the junction kept 7 bases outside the gene matches. This CDR3 has 15 residues.

The chain couples TRBV18 to TRBJ1-1; D is perhaps TRBD1 (5 bases). Deletions cut 0 bases from V and 6 bases from J, with 11 bases between. Germline V gene sequence: CDR1 KGHSH, CDR2 LQKENI. This CDR3 region has 14 residues. The chain's CDR3 is CASSPPRAGAEAFF. CDR3 sequence (DNA): TGTGCCAGCTCACCACCCAGGGCGGGGGCTGAAGCTTTCTTT.

This chain uses TRBV6-6 with TRBJ1-6, with 9 bases lining up with TRBD1. The CDR3 contains 15 residues. The germline CDR1 and CDR2 sequences are MNHNY and SVGAGI (reference sequence). J lost 8 bases, V lost 3 bases, and 5 bases had no gene match. The CDR3 DNA reads as TGTGCCAGCAGTTATACGACAGGGGGGGATTCACCCCTCCACTTT. Translating gives CASSYTTGGDSPLHF.

The V and J genes are TRBV2 and TRBJ2-6; D remains unclear. The V end lost 6 bases, the J end lost 4 bases, and 7 bases lay between the germline ends. Per germline, CDR1 SNHLY and CDR2 FYNNEI. This CDR3 comprises 13 residues. The CDR3 DNA reads TGTGCCAGCAGCACAGACGGGGCCAACGTCCTGACTTTC. It is translated as CASSTDGANVLTF.

The J gene is TRBJ2-6, the V gene TRBV19; TRBD2 might be the D (5 bases). The CDR3 length is 15 residues. V was shortened by 6 bases and J by 4 bases, with 13 bases between the two germline ends. Germline loops: CDR1 LNHDA, CDR2 SQIVND (reference sequence). DNA of the CDR3: TGTGCCAGTAGGAAAACGGGGTCCGGGGCCAACGTCCTGACTTTC. Protein sequence: CASRKTGSGANVLTF.

The chain joins TRBV6-5 to TRBJ2-1; TRBD1 aligns across 7 bases. J gave up 5 bases and V 6 bases, and 10 bases lay outside the gene matches. The CDR3 runs 15 residues. Germline V gives CDR1 MNHEY, CDR2 SVGAGI. The CDR3 loop reads CASSKGQAWNNEQFF. In nucleotides, the CDR3 is TGTGCCAGCAGCAAAGGACAGGCTTGGAACAATGAGCAGTTCTTC.

This clone was detected only once. The gene calls are TRBV6-5 and TRBJ1-2, with D tentatively TRBD1 (6 bases). The germline gives CDR1 MNHEY, CDR2 SVGAGI. The CDR3 is made up of 13 amino acids. Trimming pared 7 bases from V and 5 bases from J, leaving 14 bases between. This CDR3 reads CASTPGTQYGYTF. In DNA form, the CDR3 reads TGTGCCAGCACTCCTGGGACACAATATGGCTACACCTTC.

The rearrangement joins TRBV5-6 to TRBJ2-1; 14 positions agree with TRBD2. The CDR3 has 18 amino acids. Germline V CDR1 and CDR2: SGHDT, YYEEEE. V shed 4 bases, J shed 2 bases, and the junction held 8 bases outside the gene matches. The DNA of the CDR3 is TGTGCCAGCAGCCGGACTAGCGGGGGGCGAAGGGCCTACAATGAGCAGTTCTTC. Protein: CASSRTSGGRRAYNEQFF. Together with reference TRBV5-6 and TRBJ2-1, the CDR3 gives the full variable domain: DAGVTQSPTHLIKTRGQQVTLRCSPKSGHDTVSWYQQALGQGPQFIFQYYEEEERQRGNFPDRFSGHQFPNYSSELNVNALLLGDSALYLCASSRTSGGRRAYNEQFFGPGTRLTVL.

The chain uses TRBV30 and TRBJ1-2, with 11 bases fitting TRBD1. The germline gives CDR1 GTSNPN, CDR2 SVGIG (reference sequence). V lost 2 bases to trimming and J lost 7 bases; unmatched junction nucleotides: 6. This CDR3 has 14 residues. The CDR3 loop is CAWSRTGTGGGYTF. The CDR3 nucleotides are TGTGCCTGGAGTCGCACCGGGACAGGGGGTGGCTACACCTTC.

The rearrangement links TRBV4-3 to TRBJ2-3; 14 nucleotides align to TRBD2. Germline-derived CDR1 and CDR2 are LGHNA and YSLEER. The trim removed 1 base at V and 5 bases at J, leaving 2 bases unmatched. The CDR3 runs to 16 residues. DNA for the CDR3: TGCGCCAGCAGCCAAGCCGGGACTAGCGGGAGAGATACGCAGTATTTT. Translated: CASSQAGTSGRDTQYF.

CDR3 residues: CASIPSLAVTEAFF. Written as DNA, the CDR3 is TGTGCCAGCATCCCCAGTCTGGCGGTCACTGAAGCTTTCTTT. The rearrangement links TRBV7-9 to TRBJ1-1; D call uncertain. Trimming took off 7 bases at V and 4 bases at J, with 16 bases between the two ends. The CDR3 runs 14 residues. CDR1 is SEHNR and CDR2 is FQNEAQ in the germline V gene (reference sequence).